This entry lists 23 T cell receptor beta chains sequenced from one sample in a study of identical twins' blood T cells. TCRdb processed the 5' RACE reads anew with MiXCR; each CDR3 protein has one entry. The data show 350,000 to 450,000 distinct CDR3 sequences, over 25% seen once. Sequencing was carried out using PBMCs. These receptors were collected from a woman aged 18-49 years in good health.

Ten or more counts support this clonotype. The V gene is TRBV7-8, the J gene TRBJ1-1; TRBD1 is a possible D gene (6 bases). The germline V and J ends were trimmed by 3 bases and 5 bases, with 10 bases remaining between them. Germline V gives CDR1 SGHVS, CDR2 FQNEAQ. The CDR3 has 13 amino acids. Here the CDR3 reads CASSFEGGTEAFF. CDR3 nucleotide sequence: TGTGCCAGCAGCTTCGAAGGGGGGACTGAAGCTTTCTTT.

The rearrangement links TRBV11-2 to TRBJ1-1, with 12 bases aligning to TRBD1. Unmatched junction bases numbered 9, after V lost 6 bases and J lost 10 bases. CDR1 and CDR2 from the germline V gene are SGHAT and FQNNGV. This CDR3 has 14 amino acids. CDR3 region: CASRFSGTGGLAFF. The CDR3, as DNA: TGTGCCAGCAGGTTCTCCGGGACAGGGGGCCTAGCTTTCTTT.

This clonotype was seen a handful of times. The chain carries TRBV2 and TRBJ2-1; maybe TRBD1 (5 bases). Germline V gene lookup returns CDR1 SNHLY and CDR2 FYNNEI. This CDR3 has 14 amino acids. V was cut by 1 base and J by 10 bases, with 14 bases left in between. The DNA of the CDR3 is TGTGCCAGCAGTGAAGGCGGCAGGGCCCAAGAGCAGTTCTTC. This codes for CASSEGGRAQEQFF.

The rearrangement joins TRBV5-1 to TRBJ2-2; D tentatively reads TRBD1 or TRBD2 (6 bases each). The CDR3 is 14 amino acids. Germline loops: CDR1 SGHRS, CDR2 YFSETQ. Trimming stripped 4 bases from V and 6 bases from J, with 13 bases between. The CDR3 protein is CASSPGAISGELFF. CDR3 coding DNA: TGCGCCAGCAGCCCGGGGGCGATTTCCGGGGAGCTGTTTTTT.

The V call is TRBV27, the J call TRBJ1-5, with no clear D. V shed 4 bases and J shed 3 bases, with 10 bases lying between them. In germline, CDR1 is MNHEY, CDR2 SMNVEV (reference sequence). The CDR3 is made up of 14 amino acids. DNA for the CDR3: TGTGCCAGCAGTTCATACAGCTCCAATCAGCCCCAGCATTTT. Translation gives CASSSYSSNQPQHF.

As concerns this clonotype: At one end the junction does not follow the germline gene, possibly because of a read error. The chain recombines TRBV10-3 with TRBJ2-1; perhaps TRBD2 as D (5 bases). CDR3 length: 14 amino acids. Germline V gene lookup returns CDR1 ENHRY and CDR2 SYGVKD. CDR3 in DNA: TGTGCCATCCAATCGGGAACGACCTACAATGGGCAGTTCTTC. Its translation: CAIQSGTTYNGQFF.

This clonotype was seen at least ten times. The chain uses TRBV7-2 and TRBJ1-1, with TRBD1 as a possible D gene (5 bases). The CDR3 loop spans 17 amino acids. Trimming cost V 5 bases and J 0 bases, with 19 bases left between them. The germline CDR1 and CDR2 sequences are SGHTA and FQGNSA. The CDR3: CASSPQMRQFMNTEAFF. The CDR3 bases are TGTGCCAGCAGCCCCCAAATGAGACAGTTCATGAACACTGAAGCTTTCTTT. Combining the CDR3 with reference TRBV7-2 and TRBJ1-1 gives the whole variable domain GAGVSQSPSNKVTEKGKDVELRCDPISGHTALYWYRQSLGQGLEFLIYFQGNSAPDKSGLPSDRFSAERTGGSVSTLTIQRTQQEDSAVYLCASSPQMRQFMNTEAFFGQGTRLTVV.

J is TRBJ1-1 and V is TRBV20-1; possibly TRBD1 for D (6 bases). The germline V and J ends were trimmed by 3 bases and 1 base, with 15 bases remaining between them. The CDR3 totals 15 residues. Per germline, CDR1 DFQATT and CDR2 SNEGSKA (reference sequence). CDR3 bases: TGCAGTGCTAGGGGGGCGAATAATCCGAACACTGAAGCTTTCTTT. Translation: CSARGANNPNTEAFF.

This clonotype was counted between two and nine times. The gene calls are TRBV5-1 and TRBJ2-3, with 8 bases that match TRBD2. CDR1 is SGHRS, CDR2 YFSETQ, per germline. The junction had 8 bases not matched to a gene; V was cut back by 4 bases and J by 1 base. The CDR3 is made up of 16 amino acids. The CDR3 nucleotides are TGCGCCAGCAGCACAACTAGCGGAGGGGGCACAGATACGCAGTATTTT. Protein: CASSTTSGGGTDTQYF.

At least ten counts were recorded for this clonotype. This CDR3 is CSVVNTEAFF. As DNA, the CDR3 is TGCAGCGTAGTGAACACTGAAGCTTTCTTT. V is TRBV29-1 and J is TRBJ1-1, with unresolved D. The CDR3 is 10 amino acids. Between the trimmed V and J ends, which lost 6 bases and 0 bases, there was a span of 2 bases. CDR1 is SQVTM and CDR2 is ANQGSEA in the germline V gene. The variable domain in full, with the rest retrieved from reference TRBV29-1 and TRBJ1-1, is SAVISQKPSRDICQRGTSLTIQCQVDSQVTMMFWYRQQPGQSLTLIATANQGSEATYESGFVIDKFPISRPNLTFSTLTVSNMSPEDSSIYLCSVVNTEAFFGQGTRLTVV.

The V and J genes are TRBV27 and TRBJ2-2; D unresolved. Trimming took 4 bases from V and 7 from J, leaving 13 bases between them. This CDR3 contains 14 residues. The germline gives CDR1 MNHEY, CDR2 SMNVEV (reference sequence). Written as DNA, the CDR3 is TGTGCCAGCAGTTCAGACCCTATGGGCGGGGAGCTGTTTTTT. It encodes CASSSDPMGGELFF.

The rearrangement links TRBV7-2 to TRBJ1-1; possible D gene TRBD1, 5 bases. CDR3 length: 13 residues. Germline loops: CDR1 SGHTA, CDR2 FQGNSA. V lost 10 bases and J 5 bases, leaving 17 bases between the germline ends. The CDR3 sequence: CAIVAGIFTEAFF. The CDR3, as DNA: TGTGCCATTGTGGCAGGGATCTTTACTGAAGCTTTCTTT.

The chain recombines TRBV4-3 with TRBJ1-1, with 12 nucleotides matching TRBD1. V shed 1 base, J shed 4 bases, and the junction held 7 bases outside the gene matches. The CDR3 sequence is 17 residues long. Germline V CDR1 and CDR2: LGHNA, YSLEER. CDR3 in amino acids: CASSQGPGQGALTEAFF. Here the CDR3 DNA reads TGCGCCAGCAGCCAAGGGCCGGGACAGGGGGCGCTCACTGAAGCTTTCTTT.

The chain carries TRBV9 and TRBJ1-2; the D gene is possibly TRBD1 (6 bases). Germline CDR1 reads SGDLS; CDR2 reads YYNGEE. CDR3 length: 15 residues. V lost 4 bases and J lost 2, with 15 bases in between. CDR3 nucleotide sequence: TGTGCCAGCAGCCTTTCGGGGGACACCAACTATGGCTACACCTTC. It codes for CASSLSGDTNYGYTF.

This rearrangement joins TRBV11-2 to TRBJ2-1; 8 bases match TRBD2. Germline-derived CDR1 and CDR2 are SGHAT and FQNNGV. The junction had 7 bases not matched to a gene; V was cut back by 5 bases and J by 1 base. The CDR3 consists of 16 residues. Here the CDR3 DNA reads TGTGCCAGCAGCCGCGTCATAGCGGGGTCCTACAATGAGCAGTTCTTC. This encodes CASSRVIAGSYNEQFF.

J is TRBJ1-3 and V is TRBV12-5, with D perhaps TRBD1 (6 bases). The CDR3 has 18 amino acids. Germline assignment: CDR1 LGHNT and CDR2 FRNRAP. Trimming removed 5 bases at V and 2 bases at J, with 22 bases between. The CDR3 sequence: CASGITRMGGQPGNTIYF. In DNA, the CDR3 is TGTGCTAGTGGTATAACACGAATGGGGGGGCAGCCTGGAAACACCATATATTTT.

The chain has TRBV5-1 and TRBJ1-4; D call uncertain. Germline V gene lookup returns CDR1 SGHRS and CDR2 YFSETQ. The germline V and J ends were trimmed by 4 bases and 0 bases, with 10 bases remaining between them. This CDR3 contains 15 residues. This chain's CDR3 is CASSPGIATNEKLFF. Written as DNA, the CDR3 is TGCGCCAGCAGCCCGGGTATTGCAACTAATGAAAAACTGTTTTTT.

The CDR3 spells CASRPTTGAPLHF. CDR3 nucleotide sequence: TGTGCCAGCAGACCAACTACAGGGGCACCCCTCCACTTT. This chain links TRBV7-9 with TRBJ1-6; 7 bases align to TRBD1. V lost 6 bases to trimming and J lost 11 bases; unmatched junction nucleotides: 7. The germline gives CDR1 SEHNR, CDR2 FQNEAQ (reference sequence). The CDR3 spans 13 residues.

The chain links TRBV11-3 to TRBJ1-6, with TRBD1 matching 7 bases. CDR1 SGHNT and CDR2 YENEEA come from the germline V gene. V trimming: 1 base; J trimming: 6 bases; junction bases outside the gene matches: 3. CDR3 length equals 15 residues. The CDR3 loop is CASSLAGQVNSPLHF. The CDR3 nucleotides read TGTGCCAGCAGCTTAGCCGGACAGGTTAATTCACCCCTCCACTTT.

This clonotype was detected ten times or more. The V and J genes are TRBV4-3 and TRBJ1-1; 8 bases fit TRBD1. The junction had 2 bases not matched to a gene; V was cut back by 0 bases and J by 5 bases. There are 14 residues in the CDR3. Germline values: CDR1 LGHNA, CDR2 YSLEER. CDR3 loop: CASSQEYRGTEAFF. DNA for the CDR3: TGCGCCAGCAGCCAAGAATACAGGGGGACTGAAGCTTTCTTT.

The chain couples TRBV12-3 or TRBV12-4 to TRBJ1-1; D unresolved. V was clipped by 7 bases and J by 2 bases, with 14 bases between them. This CDR3 region has 14 residues. CDR3 residues: CASIIGRTNTEAFF. CDR3 bases: TGTGCCAGCATTATAGGGCGGACTAACACTGAAGCTTTCTTT.

Remarks on this clonotype: A much more abundant neighbour one base away suggests this may be a read error. The gene calls are TRBV20-1 and TRBJ1-5, with D possibly TRBD1 on 6 matching bases. The CDR3 is 14 residues long. Germline CDR1 DFQATT, CDR2 SNEGSKA (reference sequence). As DNA, the CDR3 is TGCAGTGCTACTAGGGGACATAGCAATCAGCCCCGGCATTTT. Protein: CSATRGHSNQPRHF.

This clonotype has a handful of counts. This CDR3 reads CSVVQGAMGNQPQHF. The CDR3 DNA is TGCAGCGTTGTACAGGGGGCGATGGGCAATCAGCCCCAGCATTTT. This chain connects TRBV29-1 to TRBJ1-5, with 9 positions matching TRBD1. Germline lookup yields CDR1 SQVTM and CDR2 ANQGSEA. The CDR3 has 15 residues. Germline trimming cut 4 bases from V and 2 bases from J; bases unmatched to any gene: 6.